Listed here is a single T cell receptor (beta chain). Generated by immunoSEQ multiplex PCR, the TCRdb table keeps only in-frame clones and is missing some. The table includes roughly 410,000 clones, roughly 94% detected once. This record comes from a study of shared T cell receptors in the human thymus. Germline V CDR1 and CDR2: SGDLS, YYNGEE. V gave up 5 bases and J gave up 6 bases, with 3 bases separating them. This CDR3 contains 9 residues. The source material was thymocytes. The TCR was taken from a human donor. The genes are TRBV9 and TRBJ2-7, with unresolved D. In DNA form, the CDR3 reads TGTGCCAGCAGAACCGAGCAGTACTTC. Amino acid sequence: CASRTEQYF.